This T cell receptor (beta chain) comes out of a study of CDR3 diversity in severe acne. TCRdb itself ran the PCR reads through MiXCR, one entry per CDR3 protein. The table lists roughly 81,000 distinct CDR3 sequences, around 50% of them singletons. The table lists this clonotype with many counts. The CDR3 is 13 amino acids. V was cut by 6 bases and J by 7 bases, with 13 bases left in between. Germline CDR1 and CDR2: MNHEY and SVGAGI. Specimen: blood. This sequence originates from a male donor in good health, serving as a control. J is TRBJ1-5 and V is TRBV6-5; D gene unclear. CDR3 residues: CASSRTRGQPQHF. DNA of the CDR3: TGTGCCAGCAGCCGCACCCGTGGACAGCCCCAGCATTTT.